The 17 T cell receptor beta chains below were found in one sample sequenced in a study of T-cell memory formation after mild COVID-19. A single record per CDR3 protein comes from TCRdb applying MiXCR to the 5' RACE reads. The data hold around 450,000 distinct CDR3 sequences, with approximately 24% observed a single time. Sequencing was carried out using PBMCs or a T cell subset sorted from them (not recorded which). These receptors all come from an adult woman who had mild COVID-19 (a few samples of this study predate the infection). Cell type and time point are not known.

This clonotype was picked up a small number of times. The chain links TRBV27 to TRBJ1-2, with a possible D match to TRBD1 (5 bases). Germline V gene data show CDR1 as MNHEY and CDR2 as SMNVEV (reference sequence). The CDR3 totals 14 residues. V was pared by 5 bases and J by 2 bases, with 12 bases between. This CDR3 is CASSLKPGNYGYTF. The CDR3 nucleotides read TGTGCCAGCAGTCTAAAACCAGGGAACTATGGCTACACCTTC.

This chain connects TRBV5-1 to TRBJ2-2; the D gene is possibly TRBD1 (6 bases). The V end lost 0 bases, the J end lost 3 bases, and 18 bases lay between the germline ends. CDR1 is SGHRS, CDR2 YFSETQ, per germline. CDR3 length: 18 residues. The CDR3 DNA reads TGCGCCAGCAGCTTGGACTCTACAGGGATCAGAGACACCGGGGAGCTGTTTTTT. The encoded protein is CASSLDSTGIRDTGELFF.

This clonotype has ten or more counts. This chain uses TRBV2 with TRBJ2-7; TRBD1 is a possible D gene (5 bases). With 8 bases removed from V and 3 bases from J, the gap between germline ends came to 14 bases. CDR1 SNHLY and CDR2 FYNNEI come from the germline V gene. This CDR3 has 13 amino acids. CDR3 DNA sequence: TGTGCCAGCGAACAGGCCCTGGGCTACGAGCAGTACTTC. Amino acid sequence: CASEQALGYEQYF.

V gene TRBV7-9 combines with J gene TRBJ1-1; D is perhaps TRBD1 (6 bases). Germline assignment: CDR1 SEHNR and CDR2 FQNEAQ (reference sequence). Trimming took off 3 bases at V and 1 base at J, with 18 bases between the two ends. CDR3 size: 17 residues. CDR3 loop: CASSFRRGPRRNTEAFF. The CDR3 coding sequence is TGTGCCAGCAGCTTTCGCAGGGGACCCAGGCGGAACACTGAAGCTTTCTTT.

This clonotype has more than one count but fewer than ten. The chain links TRBV11-2 to TRBJ2-5, with unresolved D. The CDR3 length is 13 residues. Trimming left V 8 bases short and J 4 bases short, with 14 bases between. Germline values: CDR1 SGHAT, CDR2 FQNNGV. The CDR3 sequence is CASVRGIGETQYF. Here the CDR3 DNA reads TGTGCCAGCGTTCGCGGAATAGGAGAGACCCAGTACTTC.

This clonotype was detected a few times. V usage is TRBV6-5 and J usage is TRBJ1-1; 10 positions agree with TRBD1. CDR1 MNHEY and CDR2 SVGAGI come from the germline V gene. With V trimmed by 1 base and J by 6 bases, 8 bases remained unmatched. The CDR3 is 16 amino acids. The DNA for the CDR3 is TGTGCCAGCAGTTACTTGGGACAGGGGAGTAGGCCTGAAGCTTTCTTT. Its translation: CASSYLGQGSRPEAFF.

The chain carries TRBV4-3 and TRBJ1-2; TRBD1 might be the D (6 bases). V lost 0 bases to trimming and J lost 7 bases, with 15 bases between them. This CDR3 has 15 residues. Germline assignment: CDR1 LGHNA and CDR2 YSLEER. The CDR3 DNA reads TGCGCCAGCAGCCAAGAAAGGGGGGCCGCAGGTGGCTACACCTTC. It codes for CASSQERGAAGGYTF.

This clonotype was seen only a few times. The chain couples TRBV6-5 to TRBJ1-1, with D tentatively TRBD1 (5 bases). Germline CDR1 reads MNHEY; CDR2 reads SVGAGI. V dropped 4 bases and J dropped 10 bases, with 16 bases sitting between them. The CDR3 has 13 amino acids. CDR3 bases: TGTGCCAGCAGTTGGTCCCCGGGGGTAGCAGCTTTCTTT. It encodes CASSWSPGVAAFF.

The chain is built from TRBV15 and TRBJ2-3, with 13 positions matching TRBD2. With 1 base clipped from V and 2 bases from J, the junction kept 18 bases outside the gene matches. The CDR3 loop spans 22 amino acids. Germline CDR1 LNHNV, CDR2 YYDKDF (reference sequence). CDR3 sequence: CATSRAPPGLAGPPAPTDTQYF. The DNA of the CDR3 is TGTGCCACCAGCAGAGCCCCGCCGGGACTAGCGGGGCCCCCGGCTCCCACAGATACGCAGTATTTT.

This chain connects TRBV20-1 to TRBJ1-1; D might be TRBD1 (6 bases). Trimming shortened V by 1 base and J by 1 base, and 10 bases separated the two germline ends. From germline, CDR1 is DFQATT and CDR2 SNEGSKA (reference sequence). The CDR3 length is 14 residues. CDR3 region: CSARVGGSNTEAFF. In DNA form, the CDR3 reads TGCAGTGCTAGAGTAGGGGGGTCGAACACTGAAGCTTTCTTT.

This chain connects TRBV27 to TRBJ1-6; D is unclear. V shed 5 bases and J shed 6 bases, with 8 bases lying between them. CDR1 MNHEY and CDR2 SMNVEV come from the germline V gene (reference sequence). This CDR3 spans 13 amino acids. The CDR3 here is CASSRLANSPLHF. CDR3 coding DNA: TGTGCCAGCAGTCGGCTTGCTAATTCACCCCTCCACTTT.

V gene TRBV10-3 combines with J gene TRBJ2-7; 12 nucleotides align to TRBD2. Germline CDR1 and CDR2: ENHRY and SYGVKD. Unmatched junction bases numbered 16, after V lost 2 bases and J lost 5 bases. CDR3 length: 19 amino acids. The CDR3 is CAISEGALAGGPPRNEQYF. Written as DNA, the CDR3 is TGTGCCATCAGTGAGGGGGCCCTAGCGGGAGGGCCACCCCGCAACGAGCAGTACTTC.

The chain is built from TRBV6-5 and TRBJ1-1; D gene ambiguous. In germline, CDR1 is MNHEY, CDR2 SVGAGI. V dropped 5 bases and J dropped 5 bases, with 18 bases sitting between them. The length of the CDR3 is 15 residues. This CDR3 is CASSPSGRHWTEAFF. CDR3 nucleotides: TGTGCCAGCAGTCCCTCCGGACGGCATTGGACTGAAGCTTTCTTT.

A few counts support this clonotype. This chain uses TRBV30 with TRBJ2-7, with D perhaps matching TRBD2 (5 bases). The germline V gene has CDR1 GTSNPN and CDR2 SVGIG (reference sequence). The CDR3 spans 11 residues. Trimming removed 1 base from V and 6 bases from J, with 7 bases in between. The CDR3 nucleotides are TGTGCCTGGAGTGAGCGGACCGAGCAGTACTTC. It yields the protein CAWSERTEQYF. The full variable domain, in which reference TRBV30 and TRBJ2-7 provide the parts outside the CDR3, is SQTIHQWPATLVQPVGSPLSLECTVEGTSNPNLYWYRQAAGRGLQLLFYSVGIGQISSEVPQNLSASRPQDRQFILSSKKLLLSDSGFYLCAWSERTEQYFGPGTRLTVT.

The rearrangement links TRBV29-1 to TRBJ1-2, with TRBD1 matching 9 bases. CDR1 is SQVTM, CDR2 ANQGSEA, per germline. With V trimmed by 1 base and J by 8 bases, 5 bases remained unmatched. The CDR3 is made up of 13 amino acids. CDR3 nucleotide sequence: TGCAGCGTTGAAGTCGGACAGGGGTACGGCTACACCTTC. This gives the protein CSVEVGQGYGYTF.

The V gene is TRBV14, the J gene TRBJ1-6, with D unresolved. Deletions cut 2 bases from V and 3 bases from J, with 8 bases between. Germline V gene data show CDR1 as SGHDN and CDR2 as FVKESK. The length of the CDR3 is 15 residues. For the CDR3, the DNA is TGTGCCAGCAGCCAAAACGCGGGCTATAATTCACCCCTCCACTTT. This encodes CASSQNAGYNSPLHF.

The V gene is TRBV20-1, the J gene TRBJ1-2; D not certain. Per the germline V gene, CDR1 is DFQATT and CDR2 is SNEGSKA (reference sequence). V shed 6 bases and J shed 6 bases, with 14 bases lying between them. The CDR3 runs 12 residues. CDR3 coding DNA: TGCAGTGCCCTACGGGGTTGGGATGGCTACACCTTC. It specifies CSALRGWDGYTF.